This entry lists 14 T cell receptor beta chains sequenced from one sample in a study of cytomegalovirus exposure and HLA in healthy donors. PCR used 60 Vbeta primers and 13 Jbeta primers. Produced via immunoSEQ multiplex PCR; TCRdb's table is partial and in-frame only. The data show about 55,000 clones, more than 75% seen once. What was sequenced was PBMCs. The receptors originated from a female donor in good health and CMV-seronegative.

This clone was observed a few times. This rearrangement joins TRBV29-1 to TRBJ1-2; 8 bases match TRBD1. The V segment lost 3 bases and the J segment 8 bases; nucleotides outside the gene matches: 14. The CDR3 extends over 15 amino acids. In germline, CDR1 is SQVTM, CDR2 ANQGSEA. The chain's CDR3 is CSVDPGGQAFKGYTF. In nucleotides, the CDR3 is TGCAGCGTTGACCCTGGGGGACAGGCATTTAAGGGCTACACCTTC.

The chain recombines TRBV18 with TRBJ2-3; 10 positions match TRBD2. With V trimmed by 4 bases and J by 2 bases, 6 bases remained unmatched. Germline CDR1 KGHSH, CDR2 LQKENI. The CDR3 spans 16 residues. The CDR3 region has the DNA TGTGCCAGCTCACTTGTAGCGGGGGGCCCCACAGATACGCAGTATTTT. It encodes CASSLVAGGPTDTQYF.

To note about this clone: The junction differs from germline at one of its ends, possibly a read error. The V call is TRBV7-7, the J call TRBJ2-7; D is perhaps TRBD1 (5 bases). Per germline, CDR1 SSHAT and CDR2 FNYEAQ (reference sequence). The CDR3 contains 13 residues. The CDR3 nucleotides read TGTGCTAGCAGCTTGACAGAATCCTACGAGCAGTACTTC. Translation gives CASSLTESYEQYF.

The rearrangement joins TRBV15 to TRBJ1-5, with TRBD1 as a possible D gene (6 bases). CDR1 is LNHNV and CDR2 is YYDKDF in the germline V gene (reference sequence). The CDR3 is 17 amino acids. V lost 2 bases to trimming and J lost 0 bases, with 14 bases between them. CDR3 protein: CATSRTLTGYSNQPQHF. CDR3 DNA: TGTGCCACCAGCAGAACCCTGACAGGATATAGCAATCAGCCCCAGCATTTT.

This chain connects TRBV6-6 to TRBJ1-2; 7 positions match TRBD1. V was pared by 7 bases and J by 4 bases, with 9 bases of the junction left unmatched. The CDR3 is made up of 14 amino acids. Germline V gives CDR1 MNHNY, CDR2 SVGAGI (reference sequence). The CDR3 loop reads CASTNQGGLYGYTF. CDR3 bases: TGTGCCAGCACCAATCAGGGGGGACTCTATGGCTACACCTTC.

There are a few counts of this clone. The V and J genes are TRBV29-1 and TRBJ1-2; D uncertain. The CDR3 runs 12 residues. Germline V gene lookup returns CDR1 SQVTM and CDR2 ANQGSEA. Trimming stripped 6 bases from V and 3 bases from J, with 11 bases between. CDR3 region: CSVSGRDYGYTF. CDR3 in DNA: TGCAGCGTGTCCGGGAGGGACTATGGCTACACCTTC.

The gene calls are TRBV5-4 and TRBJ1-3; D remains ambiguous. Germline lookup yields CDR1 SGHNT and CDR2 YYREEE (reference sequence). Trimming took off 0 bases at V and 0 bases at J, with 13 bases between the two ends. This CDR3 contains 17 residues. For the CDR3, the DNA is TGTGCCAGCAGCTTGGAGCCGGGGTTGCTCTCTGGAAACACCATATATTTT. This translates into CASSLEPGLLSGNTIYF. The full variable domain, its missing parts supplied by reference TRBV5-4 and TRBJ1-3, is ETGVTQSPTHLIKTRGQQVTLRCSSQSGHNTVSWYQQALGQGPQFIFQYYREEENGRGNFPPRFSGLQFPNYSSELNVNALELDDSALYLCASSLEPGLLSGNTIYFGEGSWLTVV.

The genes are TRBV11-1 and TRBJ1-3; D call uncertain. Trimming shortened V by 0 bases and J by 0 bases, and 6 bases separated the two germline ends. The CDR3 sequence is 15 residues long. Germline CDR1 reads SGHAT; CDR2 reads FQDESV (reference sequence). CDR3 bases: TGTGCCAGCAGCTTAGCGCTGAGCTCTGGAAACACCATATATTTT. Translation gives CASSLALSSGNTIYF.

This rearrangement joins TRBV5-1 to TRBJ2-7; 7 nucleotides agree with TRBD1. V trimming: 4 bases; J trimming: 3 bases; junction bases outside the gene matches: 7. CDR3 size: 14 residues. Germline-derived CDR1 and CDR2 are SGHRS and YFSETQ. The CDR3 here is CASSQQGSNYEQYF. For the CDR3, the DNA is TGCGCCAGCAGCCAACAGGGGAGCAACTACGAGCAGTACTTC.

The genes are TRBV7-2 and TRBJ2-5; 7 nucleotides agree with TRBD2. The CDR3 runs to 13 residues. Germline values: CDR1 SGHTA, CDR2 FQGNSA. V was pared by 3 bases and J by 5 bases, with 3 bases of the junction left unmatched. The CDR3 region is CASSFDGGETQYF. The CDR3 DNA follows: TGTGCCAGCAGCTTTGACGGGGGGGAGACCCAGTACTTC.

Written as DNA, the CDR3 is TGTGCCAGCAGCAACTCTGGACAGGGACGCACTGAAGCTTTCTTT. Protein sequence: CASSNSGQGRTEAFF. The rearrangement joins TRBV11-2 to TRBJ1-1, with 8 bases that match TRBD1. V gave up 5 bases and J gave up 4 bases; unmatched junction bases: 9. CDR1 and CDR2 (germline): SGHAT, FQNNGV. This CDR3 is 15 amino acids long.

V usage is TRBV11-2 and J usage is TRBJ1-2, with D possibly being TRBD1 (6 bases). The CDR3 loop spans 13 amino acids. The V end was cut by 6 bases, the J end by 8 bases, with 16 bases between. CDR1 SGHAT and CDR2 FQNNGV come from the germline V gene. CDR3 amino acids: CASSVGGSRGYTF. The CDR3 DNA reads as TGTGCCAGCAGTGTAGGGGGTTCGAGGGGCTACACCTTC. The full variable domain, in which reference TRBV11-2 and TRBJ1-2 provide the parts outside the CDR3, is EAGVAQSPRYKIIEKRQSVAFWCNPISGHATLYWYQQILGQGPKLLIQFQNNGVVDDSQLPKDRFSAERLKGVDSTLKIQPAKLEDSAVYLCASSVGGSRGYTFGSGTRLTVV.

The gene calls are TRBV5-4 and TRBJ1-1, with 7 nucleotides matching TRBD1. Germline-derived CDR1 and CDR2 are SGHNT and YYREEE (reference sequence). V was clipped by 6 bases and J by 6 bases; unmatched bases: 8. The CDR3 is 13 residues long. The CDR3 DNA follows: TGTGCCAGCACCACCGACGGGACAGCTGAAGCTTTCTTT. Its protein product is CASTTDGTAEAFF.

The chain joins TRBV9 to TRBJ2-1; 10 nucleotides match TRBD2. CDR1 is SGDLS, CDR2 YYNGEE, per germline. After removal of 2 bases from V and 5 bases from J, the junction contained 10 bases not matched to a gene. This CDR3 has 17 amino acids. Written as DNA, the CDR3 is TGTGCCAGCAGCGTTTTCTTGGGTAGCGGGGGGAACAATGAGCAGTTCTTC. This sequence encodes CASSVFLGSGGNNEQFF.